This TCR beta chain is from a study of T cells in Graves' hyperthyroidism and ophthalmopathy. CDR1 is ENHRY and CDR2 is SYGVKD in the germline V gene. V was trimmed by 8 bases and J by 5 bases, leaving 19 bases between them. The CDR3 length is 14 residues. The sample holds many counts of this clonotype. Its antigen is currently unknown. Before ophthalmopathy appeared, progressors gave blood at initial hyperthyroidism diagnosis. Study conclusions and caveats: Patients with ophthalmopathy were separated from those with stable hyperthyroidism by a 13 V-J model.

TCR beta CDR3 region amplification was performed from RNA transcripts. TCR CDR3 underwent first-round RT-PCR with the HTBI primer set. TCRdb redid the calling of the multiplex PCR reads with MiXCR, one entry per CDR3 protein. The sample lists fewer than 350,000 distinct CDR3 sequences, around 15% seen once, with roughly 30% in the top ten. Sequenced input: blood. The chain is built from TRBV10-3 and TRBJ2-7; D is uncertain. The receptor was isolated from a woman in her 50s with Graves' hyperthyroidism that later progressed to Graves' ophthalmopathy. The DNA for the CDR3 is TGTGCCATCCAACAGACGTCGCTCGAAGACGAGCAGTACTTC. Protein product: CAIQQTSLEDEQYF.